What follows are 20 T cell receptor beta chains derived from one specimen sequenced in a study of T cells in Graves' hyperthyroidism and ophthalmopathy. Amplification of TCR beta CDR3 regions was performed using RNA transcripts as template. The primer set for the first-round RT-PCR of the TCR CDR3 was HTBI. Via MiXCR, TCRdb re-called the multiplex PCR reads, giving one row per CDR3 protein. Of over 650,000 distinct CDR3 sequences in the sample, over 40% are singletons; the top ten hold roughly 7.2%. Sequencing was carried out using peripheral blood or thyroid tissue (not recorded which). These receptors all stem from an adult man with Graves' disease, either hyperthyroidism or ophthalmopathy (not recorded which).

The CDR3 DNA follows: TGCAGTGCTTCTAAGGGGGAGACCCAGCATTTT. As protein: CSASKGETQHF. V gene TRBV20-1 combines with J gene TRBJ1-5; weak D call: TRBD1 (6 bases). The CDR3 sequence is 11 residues long. Germline assignment: CDR1 DFQATT and CDR2 SNEGSKA (reference sequence). Trimming shortened V by 5 bases and J by 11 bases, and 13 bases separated the two germline ends.

About this clonotype itself: A junction boundary mismatches the germline segment, possibly from a read error. V gene TRBV5-1 combines with J gene TRBJ1-1; 10 positions match TRBD1. The CDR3 contains 16 residues. The germline V gene encodes CDR1 SGHRS and CDR2 YFSETQ. In nucleotides, the CDR3 is TGCGCCAGCAGCTTTGTAGGGACAGGGGTGAACACTGATGCTTTCTTT. This encodes CASSFVGTGVNTDAFF.

Points on this clonotype: A clone one base away is much larger, so this may be a read error. This sequence joins TRBV10-3 and TRBJ2-2; D may be TRBD2 (5 bases). Germline assignment: CDR1 ENHRY and CDR2 SYGVKD. This CDR3 has 15 amino acids. DNA for the CDR3: TGTGCCAGATTCCTACTATGCTTATGGACCGGGGAGCTGCTTTTT. It specifies CARFLLCLWTGELLF.

The chain is built from TRBV11-1 and TRBJ1-6; possibly TRBD1 for D (5 bases). CDR3 length: 16 amino acids. Germline V lookup: CDR1 SGHAT, CDR2 FQDESV (reference sequence). V was shortened by 5 bases and J by 7 bases, with 18 bases between the two germline ends. DNA of the CDR3: TGTGCCAGCAGCCCGATCCTGACAGCGCCGAATTCACCCCTCCACTTT. It encodes CASSPILTAPNSPLHF.

This chain connects TRBV20-1 to TRBJ2-7; D not certain. From germline, CDR1 is DFQATT and CDR2 SNEGSKA (reference sequence). The ends were cut back, 3 bases at V and 2 bases at J, with 14 bases in the middle. CDR3 length: 14 amino acids. The CDR3: CSASGPVFPYEQYF. The CDR3 DNA is TGCAGTGCTAGTGGTCCGGTATTCCCCTACGAGCAGTACTTC.

In this sample, this clonotype turned up many times. CDR3 in DNA: TGTGCCAGCAGCCCAGACGCGGCTCCTAACTATGGCTACACCTTC. Residues: CASSPDAAPNYGYTF. The rearrangement uses TRBV7-9 and TRBJ1-2; D uncertain. Trimming removed 5 bases from V and 0 bases from J, with 13 bases in between. Per the germline V gene, CDR1 is SEHNR and CDR2 is FQNEAQ (reference sequence). This CDR3 has 15 amino acids.

This clonotype was observed a handful of times. V and J are TRBV19 and TRBJ1-1; tentatively, D is TRBD1 (6 bases). This CDR3 has 13 amino acids. Germline V lookup: CDR1 LNHDA, CDR2 SQIVND (reference sequence). V shed 5 bases and J shed 3 bases, with 10 bases lying between them. DNA for the CDR3: TGTGCCAGTAGTCTCGGACAGCACACTGAAGCTTTCTTT. Residues: CASSLGQHTEAFF.

This clonotype has ten or more counts. V usage is TRBV7-8 and J usage is TRBJ1-4, with D unclear. V was clipped by 2 bases and J by 7 bases, with 14 bases between them. Germline V gene data show CDR1 as SGHVS and CDR2 as FQNEAQ. The CDR3 consists of 15 residues. This CDR3 reads CASSLFNTAGEKLFF. CDR3 in DNA: TGTGCCAGCAGCTTATTCAACACAGCGGGTGAAAAACTGTTTTTT.

This clonotype was counted ten times or more. J is TRBJ1-1 and V is TRBV2; D not certain. V lost 7 bases, J lost 7 bases, and 13 bases lay in between. CDR3 length equals 12 residues. Germline-derived CDR1 and CDR2 are SNHLY and FYNNEI. In DNA form, the CDR3 reads TGTGCCAGCAATATGGACGGAGATGAAGCTTTCTTT. Translating gives CASNMDGDEAFF.

Remarks on this clonotype: The conserved phenylalanine or tryptophan is not found at the CDR3 terminus, so this likely reflects a read error. The DNA is left out, because the CDR3 cannot be placed on it with certainty; the CDR3 is given as TCRdb lists it. The chain links TRBV10-2 to TRBJ1-6; the D segment call TRBD1 is taken from the table without a DNA check. Germline V gives CDR1 WSHSY, CDR2 SAAADI. Both ends counted, the CDR3 spans 12 residues. The CDR3 is CASSDYSGVPNY.

The sample holds a few counts of this clonotype. The rearrangement links TRBV7-9 to TRBJ2-5; 8 bases are a match to TRBD2. Germline V lookup: CDR1 SEHNR, CDR2 FQNEAQ (reference sequence). The trim removed 5 bases at V and 5 bases at J, leaving 10 bases unmatched. The CDR3 runs 15 residues. CDR3 region: CASSPRVAGYETQYF. The DNA for the CDR3 is TGTGCCAGCAGCCCCCGGGTAGCGGGGTATGAGACCCAGTACTTC.

This clonotype has at least ten counts. As DNA, the CDR3 is TGCAGCACGCCGGGACAGGGGAATCAGCCCCAGCATTTT. It is translated as CSTPGQGNQPQHF. The chain recombines TRBV29-1 with TRBJ1-5, with 10 bases identical to TRBD1. The CDR3 runs 13 residues. Germline-derived CDR1 and CDR2 are SQVTM and ANQGSEA. V trimming: 8 bases; J trimming: 4 bases; junction bases outside the gene matches: 5.

This clonotype was seen only a few times. The rearrangement links TRBV24-1 to TRBJ2-2, with 8 nucleotides matching TRBD1. The V gene's germline CDR1 is KGHDR and CDR2 SFDVKD. The V gene end was trimmed by 0 bases and the J gene end by 1 base; junction bases not matched to a gene: 0. This CDR3 comprises 16 residues. The CDR3 DNA sequence: TGTGCCACCAGTGATTTGACAGGGGGGAACACCGGGGAGCTGTTTTTT. Amino acid sequence: CATSDLTGGNTGELFF.

The rearrangement uses TRBV25-1 and TRBJ1-4; possibly TRBD1 for D (5 bases). Trimming removed 9 bases at V and 6 bases at J, with 11 bases between. There are 12 residues in the CDR3. Germline V gene data show CDR1 as MGHDK and CDR2 as SYGVNS. CDR3 nucleotide sequence: TGTGCCAGGGAGGGGCGGGATGAAAAACTGTTTTTT. Its protein product is CAREGRDEKLFF.

The table lists this clonotype with many counts. The V call is TRBV2, the J call TRBJ1-6; the D is unclear. The germline V gene has CDR1 SNHLY and CDR2 FYNNEI. V lost 6 bases, J lost 5 bases, and 5 bases lay in between. The CDR3 contains 12 residues. In nucleotides, the CDR3 is TGTGCCAGCAGGGGCAATAATTCACCCCTCCACTTT. Protein sequence: CASRGNNSPLHF.

The chain joins TRBV5-6 to TRBJ2-5, with 8 bases identical to TRBD1. The CDR3 runs 16 residues. The germline V gene has CDR1 SGHDT and CDR2 YYEEEE. V lost 4 bases and J lost 4; bases outside the gene matches: 12. The CDR3 DNA follows: TGTGCCAGCAGCCCACAGGGGGACGGTGTTCGAGAGACCCAGTACTTC. Amino acids: CASSPQGDGVRETQYF.

Details on this clonotype: One end of the junction is discordant with germline, which a read error may explain. V gene TRBV10-1 combines with J gene TRBJ2-6, with TRBD2 matching over 10 bases. CDR3 length: 18 residues. CDR1 and CDR2 (germline): WNHNN, SYGVQD (reference sequence). CDR3: CACSANLAGAAGANVLTF. In nucleotides, the CDR3 is TGCGCCTGCAGTGCTAACCTAGCGGGAGCTGCAGGGGCCAACGTCCTGACTTTC.

The chain uses TRBV6-6 and TRBJ1-2, with 8 nucleotides matching TRBD1. Per germline, CDR1 MNHNY and CDR2 SVGAGI (reference sequence). The trim removed 6 bases at V and 3 bases at J, leaving 3 bases unmatched. CDR3 length: 13 residues. This CDR3 is CASSMDRDYGYTF. CDR3 nucleotide sequence: TGTGCCAGCAGCATGGACAGGGACTATGGCTACACCTTC.

This chain joins TRBV7-9 and TRBJ1-1; D possibly corresponds to TRBD1 (6 bases). Per the germline V gene, CDR1 is SEHNR and CDR2 is FQNEAQ (reference sequence). With 4 bases removed from V and 0 bases from J, the gap between germline ends came to 15 bases. This CDR3 has 16 residues. CDR3 loop: CASSYSLWDMNTEAFF. In nucleotides, the CDR3 is TGTGCCAGCAGCTATTCACTCTGGGACATGAACACTGAAGCTTTCTTT.

Only a few counts were recorded for this clonotype. The chain couples TRBV24-1 to TRBJ2-7; 7 bases fit TRBD2. The CDR3 is 16 residues long. Germline assignment: CDR1 KGHDR and CDR2 SFDVKD. Germline trimming cut 5 bases from V and 2 bases from J; bases unmatched to any gene: 11. CDR3 amino acids: CATSGAGAGRPYEQYF. The CDR3 DNA reads TGTGCCACCAGTGGGGCGGGAGCGGGACGACCCTACGAGCAGTACTTC.